The 31 T cell receptor beta chains below were found in one sample sequenced in a study of T cell responses to AZD1222 COVID-19 vaccine. The assay was immunoSEQ multiplex PCR, and TCRdb's table has in-frame clones only and misses some. Here the sample spans approximately 110,000 clones, under 85% being singletons. This specimen was peripheral blood, taken on day 0 of AZD1222 vaccination. The source of these receptors is an adult in good health.

The genes are TRBV3-1 (or the pseudogene TRBV3-2) and TRBJ1-1; perhaps TRBD1 as D (6 bases). The CDR3 sequence is 13 residues long. CDR1 LGHDT and CDR2 YNNKEL come from the germline V gene (reference sequence). Trimming took 4 bases from V and 11 from J, leaving 17 bases between them. The CDR3 sequence: CASSLGAEGSAFF. CDR3 in DNA: TGTGCCAGCAGCCTGGGGGCAGAGGGTTCCGCTTTCTTT.

The chain recombines TRBV7-9 with TRBJ2-7, with TRBD1 matching 12 bases. J was trimmed by 5 bases and V by 5 bases; bases with no gene match: 10. Germline V lookup: CDR1 SEHNR, CDR2 FQNEAQ (reference sequence). The CDR3 is made up of 16 amino acids. This CDR3 reads CASSQRAGQGADEQYF. CDR3 bases: TGTGCCAGCAGCCAGAGGGCGGGACAGGGGGCCGACGAGCAGTACTTC. The complete variable domain, with remaining parts taken from reference TRBV7-9 and TRBJ2-7, reads DTGVSQNPRHKITKRGQNVTFRCDPISEHNRLYWYRQTLGQGPEFLTYFQNEAQLEKSRLLSDRFSAERPKGSFSTLEIQRTEQGDSAMYLCASSQRAGQGADEQYFGPGTRLTVT.

The chain links TRBV10-1 to TRBJ1-5, with D hard to call. The CDR3 length is 14 residues. Between the trimmed V and J ends, which lost 7 bases and 5 bases, there was a span of 15 bases. Germline values: CDR1 WNHNN, CDR2 SYGVQD (reference sequence). CDR3 nucleotides: TGCGCCAGCACCCCCACGGGTCACCATCAGCCCCAGCATTTT. This translates into CASTPTGHHQPQHF.

Written as DNA, the CDR3 is TGTGCCAGCAGCCAGGACCTCGAAAAACTGTTTTTT. Protein product: CASSQDLEKLFF. V is TRBV3-1 (or the pseudogene TRBV3-2) and J is TRBJ1-4, with unresolved D. The germline CDR1 and CDR2 sequences are LGHDT and YNNKEL (reference sequence). Trimming removed 3 bases at V and 8 bases at J, with 7 bases between. The CDR3 has 12 residues.

CDR3 sequence: CASSPDRFRGYEQYF. CDR3 DNA sequence: TGTGCCAGCAGCCCGGACAGGTTCCGTGGCTACGAGCAGTACTTC. The chain combines TRBV5-4 with TRBJ2-7, with 7 bases fitting TRBD1. The CDR3 is 15 residues long. The ends lost 4 bases at V and 3 bases at J; junction bases unmatched: 10. Germline CDR1 is SGHNT and CDR2 is YYREEE (reference sequence).

The V call is TRBV7-2, the J call TRBJ1-2; possibly TRBD1 for D (6 bases). The germline gives CDR1 SGHTA, CDR2 FQGNSA. V was trimmed by 5 bases and J by 4 bases, leaving 23 bases between them. CDR3 length equals 17 residues. The CDR3 loop is CASSVTTLHRDGYGYTF. The CDR3 DNA follows: TGTGCCAGCAGCGTTACGACCCTACACAGGGACGGCTATGGCTACACCTTC.

The chain is built from TRBV4-3 and TRBJ1-3, with D unclear. Germline V lookup: CDR1 LGHNA, CDR2 YSLEER. The V end lost 0 bases, the J end lost 0 bases, and 9 bases lay between the germline ends. The CDR3 consists of 16 residues. The CDR3 DNA is TGCGCCAGCAGCCAAGATCTGCTCCGCTCTGGAAACACCATATATTTT. This encodes CASSQDLLRSGNTIYF.

The chain uses TRBV4-3 and TRBJ1-6; D is undetermined. V shed 0 bases and J shed 7 bases, with 10 bases lying between them. Germline V gene lookup returns CDR1 LGHNA and CDR2 YSLEER. The CDR3 has 15 amino acids. CDR3: CASSQDYRGNSPLHF. The DNA of the CDR3 is TGCGCCAGCAGCCAAGATTATAGAGGGAATTCACCCCTCCACTTT.

The V and J genes are TRBV9 and TRBJ1-4, with a tentative D call TRBD1 (5 bases). The CDR3 has 14 amino acids. Deletions cut 3 bases from V and 5 bases from J, with 11 bases between. In germline, CDR1 is SGDLS, CDR2 YYNGEE. The CDR3 region is CASSAGPGNEKLFF. The DNA for the CDR3 is TGTGCCAGCAGCGCAGGACCAGGGAATGAAAAACTGTTTTTT.

The J gene is TRBJ2-5, the V gene TRBV9; 12 positions agree with TRBD2. Per the germline V gene, CDR1 is SGDLS and CDR2 is YYNGEE. V dropped 3 bases and J dropped 4; count of bases not matched to a gene: 13. This CDR3 is built from 18 residues. For the CDR3, the DNA is TGTGCCAGCAGCGCCCGGGGGACTAGCGGGCCGTATCCAGAGACCCAGTACTTC. This codes for CASSARGTSGPYPETQYF.

The chain has TRBV27 and TRBJ2-7, with 8 positions matching TRBD1. The J segment lost 5 bases and the V segment lost 8 bases, leaving 8 bases of the junction unmatched. Germline-derived CDR1 and CDR2 are MNHEY and SMNVEV (reference sequence). There are 13 residues in the CDR3. The CDR3 is CASRGQGADEQYF. The CDR3 DNA is TGTGCCAGCCGAGGACAGGGCGCCGACGAGCAGTACTTC.

The gene calls are TRBV6-5 and TRBJ1-5; possibly TRBD1 for D (5 bases). V lost 6 bases to trimming and J lost 3 bases, with 9 bases between them. The CDR3 is 13 residues long. The germline V gene has CDR1 MNHEY and CDR2 SVGAGI. The CDR3 sequence is CASRGGFNQPQHF. The CDR3 bases are TGTGCCAGCAGGGGGGGGTTCAATCAGCCCCAGCATTTT.

The V gene is TRBV7-8, the J gene TRBJ2-7, with 7 nucleotides matching TRBD1. Per germline, CDR1 SGHVS and CDR2 FQNEAQ. V shed 4 bases and J 6 bases; nucleotides not matched to a gene: 24. The CDR3 has 19 amino acids. The CDR3 DNA sequence: TGTGCCAGCAGCTCCTCAAGGGGGCCCCTCCTGAGAGGAGACCCCGAGCAGTACTTC. Protein: CASSSSRGPLLRGDPEQYF.

V gene TRBV30 combines with J gene TRBJ1-4; D is possibly TRBD1 (5 bases). V was cut by 2 bases and J by 8 bases, with 12 bases left in between. This CDR3 is 13 amino acids long. The V gene's germline CDR1 is GTSNPN and CDR2 SVGIG (reference sequence). The CDR3 reads CAWSRGRGEKLFF. CDR3 in DNA: TGTGCCTGGAGTCGTGGGAGGGGAGAAAAACTGTTTTTT.

The V call is TRBV5-6, the J call TRBJ2-7; unclear D gene. CDR1 is SGHDT, CDR2 YYEEEE, per germline. The CDR3 sequence is 15 residues long. Trimming shortened V by 0 bases and J by 1 base, and 11 bases separated the two germline ends. The CDR3 nucleotides read TGTGCCAGCAGCTTGGCTCAGGTTGTGTCCTACGAGCAGTACTTC. Encoded protein: CASSLAQVVSYEQYF.

This clone was observed a handful of times. The rearrangement links TRBV4-1 to TRBJ2-7, with D maybe TRBD1 (5 bases). Trimming stripped 4 bases from V and 4 bases from J, with 11 bases between. Germline assignment: CDR1 MGHRA and CDR2 YSYEKL. The CDR3 extends over 13 amino acids. CDR3 coding DNA: TGCGCCAGCAGCCCAGGGTTGCGATACGAGCAGTACTTC. Amino acid sequence: CASSPGLRYEQYF.

The CDR3 reads CASSYENGGEGKLFF. CDR3 sequence (DNA): TGTGCCAGCAGTTACGAGAACGGAGGGGAGGGAAAACTGTTTTTT. The chain joins TRBV6-5 to TRBJ1-4; D might be TRBD1 (5 bases). The V end lost 2 bases, the J end lost 10 bases, and 17 bases lay between the germline ends. Germline V lookup: CDR1 MNHEY, CDR2 SVGAGI. CDR3 length equals 15 residues.

This rearrangement joins TRBV19 to TRBJ1-6, with a weak D call TRBD1 (6 bases). CDR1 LNHDA and CDR2 SQIVND come from the germline V gene (reference sequence). CDR3 length equals 15 residues. V lost 5 bases, J lost 8 bases, and 16 bases lay in between. Written as DNA, the CDR3 is TGTGCCAGTAGTCGCCAAACAGGGACCGATTCACCCCTCCACTTT. It is translated as CASSRQTGTDSPLHF.

The chain links TRBV7-9 to TRBJ2-3, with a tentative D call TRBD1 (5 bases). Looked up from germline, CDR1 is SEHNR and CDR2 is FQNEAQ (reference sequence). There are 14 residues in the CDR3. Deletions cut 3 bases from V and 1 base from J, with 8 bases between. This CDR3 reads CASSFLGRTDTQYF. The CDR3 DNA sequence: TGTGCCAGCAGCTTCCTGGGGCGCACAGATACGCAGTATTTT.

This sequence joins TRBV7-9 and TRBJ2-2; 8 nucleotides agree with TRBD2. From germline, CDR1 is SEHNR and CDR2 FQNEAQ (reference sequence). V was pared by 8 bases and J by 6 bases, with 8 bases of the junction left unmatched. CDR3 size: 14 residues. DNA for the CDR3: TGTGCCAGCGGAAAGCGAGCGGGGGCCGGGGAGCTGTTTTTT. This encodes CASGKRAGAGELFF.

The chain is built from TRBV3-1 (or the pseudogene TRBV3-2) and TRBJ1-4; D is possibly TRBD1 (5 bases). With 8 bases removed from V and 4 bases from J, the gap between germline ends came to 11 bases. This CDR3 is 13 amino acids long. Germline V gene data show CDR1 as LGHDT and CDR2 as YNNKEL (reference sequence). CDR3 sequence reads: CASCGAFNEKLFF. CDR3 sequence (DNA): TGTGCCAGCTGCGGGGCCTTTAATGAAAAACTGTTTTTT.

The chain employs TRBV29-1 and TRBJ2-2; TRBD1 or TRBD2 may be the D gene (5 bases each). The CDR3 spans 14 residues. V lost 7 bases and J 0 bases, leaving 12 bases between the germline ends. Germline V CDR1 and CDR2: SQVTM, ANQGSEA. This CDR3 is CSAWGTTNTGELFF. CDR3 sequence (DNA): TGCAGCGCCTGGGGGACCACGAACACCGGGGAGCTGTTTTTT.

V usage is TRBV28 and J usage is TRBJ1-3; no clear D gene. The germline V gene encodes CDR1 MDHEN and CDR2 SYDVKM. This CDR3 spans 15 amino acids. The germline V and J ends were trimmed by 5 bases and 4 bases, with 15 bases remaining between them. DNA for the CDR3: TGTGCCAGCAGTCCACCCGGCATTTCAGGAAACACCATATATTTT. Translating it yields CASSPPGISGNTIYF.

This chain uses TRBV18 with TRBJ1-6; 10 bases agree with TRBD1. Per the germline V gene, CDR1 is KGHSH and CDR2 is LQKENI. J gave up 6 bases and V 3 bases, and 5 bases lay outside the gene matches. The CDR3 runs to 16 residues. In DNA, the CDR3 is TGTGCCAGCTCACCTCTGGGACAGGGGATTAATTCACCCCTCCACTTT. Protein: CASSPLGQGINSPLHF.

This clone was seen once. The CDR3 is CASRVPRQAYNEQFF. Here the CDR3 DNA reads TGTGCCAGCAGGGTCCCTCGACAGGCCTACAATGAGCAGTTCTTC. This sequence joins TRBV28 and TRBJ2-1; a weak D match, TRBD1 (6 bases). Germline CDR1 MDHEN, CDR2 SYDVKM. The CDR3 is 15 amino acids. Deletions cut 6 bases from V and 2 bases from J, with 14 bases between.

The chain links TRBV7-2 to TRBJ1-2; the match to TRBD1 covers 7 bases. CDR1 is SGHTA and CDR2 is FQGNSA in the germline V gene. This CDR3 spans 13 amino acids. V shed 5 bases and J 3 bases; nucleotides not matched to a gene: 3. In nucleotides, the CDR3 is TGTGCCAGCAGCACCGGACAGGACTATGGCTACACCTTC. Translating gives CASSTGQDYGYTF.

The chain couples TRBV19 to TRBJ1-5; D unresolved. The length of the CDR3 is 18 residues. Trimming shortened V by 2 bases and J by 5 bases, and 22 bases separated the two germline ends. Germline loops: CDR1 LNHDA, CDR2 SQIVND (reference sequence). The DNA of the CDR3 is TGTGCCAGTAGTATACCGCTCGCCTGGGGAGTTAGGGATCAGCCCCAGCATTTT. It specifies CASSIPLAWGVRDQPQHF.

V usage is TRBV19 and J usage is TRBJ1-1; maybe TRBD1 (5 bases). Trimming shortened V by 5 bases and J by 0 bases, and 13 bases separated the two germline ends. CDR1 and CDR2 from the germline V gene are LNHDA and SQIVND (reference sequence). The CDR3 is made up of 15 amino acids. The CDR3 DNA sequence: TGTGCCAGTAGTGTGCAACAGGTCTTGAACACTGAAGCTTTCTTT. It is translated as CASSVQQVLNTEAFF.

J is TRBJ1-2 and V is TRBV7-2, with D perhaps matching TRBD1 (6 bases). V dropped 3 bases and J dropped 8 bases, with 16 bases sitting between them. This CDR3 comprises 14 residues. CDR1 and CDR2 from the germline V gene are SGHTA and FQGNSA. The CDR3 here is CASSFPGGAHGYTF. In DNA form, the CDR3 reads TGTGCCAGCAGCTTTCCGGGGGGCGCGCACGGCTACACCTTC. The variable domain in full, completed from reference TRBV7-2 and TRBJ1-2, reads GAGVSQSPSNKVTEKGKDVELRCDPISGHTALYWYRQSLGQGLEFLIYFQGNSAPDKSGLPSDRFSAERTGGSVSTLTIQRTQQEDSAVYLCASSFPGGAHGYTFGSGTRLTVV.

V and J are TRBV2 and TRBJ2-3, with D tentatively TRBD1 (5 bases). Trimming took off 1 base at V and 2 bases at J, with 10 bases between the two ends. There are 15 residues in the CDR3. Per germline, CDR1 SNHLY and CDR2 FYNNEI. CDR3: CASSEDRISTDTQYF. DNA for the CDR3: TGTGCCAGCAGTGAAGACAGGATCTCCACAGATACGCAGTATTTT.

The rearrangement joins TRBV11-1 to TRBJ1-1, with D tentatively TRBD1 (5 bases). The germline V gene has CDR1 SGHAT and CDR2 FQDESV (reference sequence). The CDR3 has 15 residues. Trimming took off 2 bases at V and 3 bases at J, with 13 bases between the two ends. CDR3 protein: CASSLSRGWDTEAFF. CDR3 nucleotides: TGTGCCAGCAGCTTATCCCGGGGGTGGGACACTGAAGCTTTCTTT.